The rows below give T cell receptor beta chains drawn from one sample of a study of metastatic and nonmetastatic thyroid tumors. TCRdb re-called clones via MiXCR from the PCR reads. The repertoire has about 19,000 clones, about a quarter of them found once; the top ten carry 3% to 4%. Sequencing used blood. The receptors shown here come from a male donor with papillary thyroid cancer or a benign thyroid nodule (not recorded which). Some clones in this sample may be carry-over from other donors' samples. The CDR3 runs from the conserved cysteine through the conserved F or W. Each record gives: V gene, D gene, J gene, clone size, CDR3 DNA, CDR3 protein. A D gene is named only where the DNA matches it firmly. The listing skips clone size in some rows; elsewhere it reads once, few, many or a size class.

>TRBV28|TRBD2|TRBJ2-3|few
TGTGCCAGCAGTGTAGCGGGAGAGGGCACAGATACGCAGTATTTT
CASSVAGEGTDTQYF
>TRBV6-5|NA|TRBJ2-3|NA
TGTGCCAGCAGTTTCGCTCTCGCAGATACGCAGTATTTT
CASSFALADTQYF
>TRBV19|TRBD1|TRBJ2-1|NA
TGTGCCAGTAGTGGAGGGACAGGGATGGGCAATGAGCAGTTCTTC
CASSGGTGMGNEQFF
>TRBV5-1|NA|TRBJ2-3|once
TGCGCCAGTTCGAAGACAGGCCCCGGGACGGGGGGAGATACGCAGTATTTT
CASSKTGPGTGGDTQYF
>TRBV3-1|NA|TRBJ2-7|medium-sized
TGTGCCAGCAGCCAAGCAGGTGGAGGGGTGAGGGCCTACGAGCAGTACTTC
CASSQAGGGVRAYEQYF
>TRBV30|TRBD2|TRBJ2-2|many
TGTGCCTGGAGCCTAGGTGCTAGCGGGAGTTTAGGCACCGGGGAGCTGTTTTTT
CAWSLGASGSLGTGELFF
>TRBV2|NA|TRBJ2-3|NA
TGTGCCACCCAGCGAGGGGAGAGAGGTACGCAGTATTTT
CATQRGERGTQYF
>TRBV18|TRBD1|TRBJ2-3|many
TGTGCCAGCTCACTGGGACAGGGGCCAGATACGCAGTATTTT
CASSLGQGPDTQYF
>TRBV4-1|NA|TRBJ1-2|medium-sized
TGCGCCAGCAGCCTAGAATTAGACAACTATGGCTACACCTTC
CASSLELDNYGYTF
>TRBV4-1|TRBD2|TRBJ2-2|medium-sized
TGCGCCAGCAGAGGTCTTACTTGGGGGGGGGAGAACACCGGGGAGCTGTTTTTT
CASRGLTWGGENTGELFF
>TRBV19|NA|TRBJ1-4|many
TGTGCCAGTAGCTGGGGTGGGGGTGAAAACCTGTTTTTT
CASSWGGGENLFF
>TRBV10-2|NA|TRBJ2-3|few
TGCGCCAGCAGAAGGGGACGCTCAACAGATACGCAGTATTTT
CASRRGRSTDTQYF
>TRBV6-1|TRBD2|TRBJ2-1|NA
TGTGCCAGCAGTGTGGAGAGCGGGAGTGGGGATGAGCAGTTCTTC
CASSVESGSGDEQFF
>TRBV6-1|TRBD1|TRBJ2-1|NA
TGTGCCAGCAGTACCACAGGGGGCCAAAACAATGAGCAGTTCTTC
CASSTTGGQNNEQFF
>TRBV27|NA|TRBJ2-3|NA
TGTGCCAGCAGTTTATATGCGGACGGGGGGCCCATTGGCACAGATACGCAGTATTTT
CASSLYADGGPIGTDTQYF
>TRBV19|NA|TRBJ1-6|NA
TGTGCCAGTAGTAAGTCGAACTCACCCCTCCACTTT
CASSKSNSPLHF
>TRBV5-1|NA|TRBJ2-5|NA
TGCGCCAGCAGCTTGGGTCATGGGCCGGAGACACAGTACTTC
CASSLGHGPETQYF
>TRBV29-1|NA|TRBJ2-2|many
TGCAGCGTTGAGGCCCCGAACACCGGGGAGCTGTTTTTT
CSVEAPNTGELFF
>TRBV10-1|NA|TRBJ2-3|NA
TGCGCCAGCAGTGCGACCTTTAGAGATACGCAGTATTTT
CASSATFRDTQYF
>TRBV12-3/TRBV12-4|TRBD2|TRBJ2-2|NA
TGTGCCAGCAGTTTCAGATTTAGCGGGAGGGCCGGAGAGACCGGGGAGCTGTTTTTT
CASSFRFSGRAGETGELFF
>TRBV6-1|TRBD2|TRBJ2-1|NA
TGTGCCAGCCAAACCGGGACTAGCTACAATGAGCAGTTCTTC
CASQTGTSYNEQFF
>TRBV12-5|TRBD2|TRBJ2-1|NA
TGTGCTAGTGGTTTGGTACTAGCGGGAGGCCTCTACAATGAGCAGTTCTTC
CASGLVLAGGLYNEQFF
>TRBV28|NA|TRBJ2-5|NA
TGTGCCAGCGGCCCGGGGTCTCGAGAGACCCAGTACTTC
CASGPGSRETQYF
>TRBV19|TRBD1|TRBJ1-5|many
TGTGCCAGTAGTATAAGGGACAGTAATAGCAATCAGCCCCAGCATTTT
CASSIRDSNSNQPQHF
>TRBV13|TRBD2|TRBJ2-3|many
TGTGCCAGCACTCCAGGGACTAGCTTGAATACGCAGTATTTT
CASTPGTSLNTQYF
>TRBV28|NA|TRBJ2-1|few
TGTGCCAGCAGTCCTTCGGGGGACACCAATGAGCAGTTCTTC
CASSPSGDTNEQFF
>TRBV6-5|TRBD1|TRBJ1-4|NA
TGTGCCAGCAGCGGACAGGGGGGTGAAAAACTGTTTTTT
CASSGQGGEKLFF
>TRBV27|NA|TRBJ2-5|many
TGTGCCAGCAGTCGACAGGCTTGGGAGACCCAGTACTTC
CASSRQAWETQYF
>TRBV6-1|NA|TRBJ2-5|medium-sized
TGTGCCATCTCTCCCGGGGGCCAAGAGACCCAGTACTTC
CAISPGGQETQYF
>TRBV27|NA|TRBJ1-3|NA
TGTGCCAGCAGTCCCCGGCGAACAGGAAACACCATATATTTT
CASSPRRTGNTIYF
>TRBV30|NA|TRBJ1-5|many
TGTGCCTGGAGTGTAGCCAGGGTAGGCCAGCCCCAGCATTTT
CAWSVARVGQPQHF
>TRBV7-2|TRBD2|TRBJ2-7|NA
TGTGCCAGCAGCTTAGATGCGGGAGGGTACGAGCAGTACTTC
CASSLDAGGYEQYF
>TRBV15|NA|TRBJ2-2|NA
TGTGCCACCAGCAGAGAAAGTGGTACGAACACCGGGGAGCTGTTTTTT
CATSRESGTNTGELFF
>TRBV5-4|TRBD2|TRBJ2-2|few
TGTGCCAGCAGCTTCTCGGGGGGGGCCGTTGGGGAGCTGTTTTTT
CASSFSGGAVGELFF
>TRBV19|NA|TRBJ2-4|NA
TGTGCCAGTAGTATATGGGACTCCGTAGCCAAAAACATTCAGTACTTC
CASSIWDSVAKNIQYF
>TRBV5-1|TRBD2|TRBJ2-1|many
TGCGCCAGCAGCTTGGAATACAGAGGGACTAGCGGGGCGTCCTACAATGAGCAGTTCTTC
CASSLEYRGTSGASYNEQFF
>TRBV5-4|TRBD1|TRBJ2-2|NA
TGTGCCAGCAGCCGCTCGGGACAGGGCCTCTCCGCGGAGCTGTTTTTT
CASSRSGQGLSAELFF
>TRBV28|NA|TRBJ1-3|few
TGTGCCAGCAGTTTAGGGGGGACGTTGGGAAACACCATATATTTT
CASSLGGTLGNTIYF
>TRBV6-1|NA|TRBJ1-3|few
TGTGCCAGCAGTCAGGGAGGGGTAACTGGAAACACCATATATTTT
CASSQGGVTGNTIYF
>TRBV28|NA|TRBJ2-6|medium-sized
TGTGCCAGCAGTTTAGGGGGCTCAGGGGCCAACGTCCTGACTTTC
CASSLGGSGANVLTF
>TRBV24-1|NA|TRBJ2-5|medium-sized
TGTGCCACCAGTGATTTGTCAGTGAGGACCCAGTACTTC
CATSDLSVRTQYF